What follows are 26 T cell receptor beta chains derived from one specimen sequenced in a study of blood T cells in healthy people across ages. Using a J-beta primer mix together with a sample-barcoded 5' primer, a second PCR was run for about 7 to 12 cycles. TCRdb used MiXCR to reprocess the 5' RACE reads, holding one entry per CDR3 protein. The sample includes 870,000 or so distinct CDR3 sequences, more than 25% of them seen just once. Sequencing was done on a sample of blood. The receptors derive from a woman older than 75 in good health.

There are a few counts of this clonotype. This chain joins TRBV20-1 and TRBJ1-2; weak D call: TRBD1 (5 bases). Trimming shortened V by 0 bases and J by 7 bases, and 21 bases separated the two germline ends. The CDR3 has 16 residues. CDR1 and CDR2 from the germline V gene are DFQATT and SNEGSKA (reference sequence). CDR3 residues: CSARDTIQAVGGGYTF. For the CDR3, the DNA is TGCAGTGCTAGAGACACTATACAGGCAGTTGGTGGTGGCTACACCTTC.

This clonotype was counted at least ten times. CDR3 in amino acids: CASSLVPPGYNEQFF. In nucleotides, the CDR3 is TGCGCCAGCAGCTTGGTCCCGCCAGGTTACAATGAGCAGTTCTTC. This chain links TRBV5-1 with TRBJ2-1; unclear D gene. The V and J ends lost 0 bases and 4 bases respectively, with 11 bases between them. The germline V gene has CDR1 SGHRS and CDR2 YFSETQ. The CDR3 totals 15 residues.

Many counts were recorded for this clonotype. This chain joins TRBV29-1 and TRBJ2-5, with D hard to call. Per germline, CDR1 SQVTM and CDR2 ANQGSEA. Trimming took 3 bases from V and 1 from J, leaving 6 bases between them. The CDR3 spans 12 residues. The CDR3 sequence is CSVDGPQETQYF. The CDR3 bases are TGCAGCGTTGACGGGCCCCAAGAGACCCAGTACTTC.

Worth noting for this clonotype: A much larger clone is a single base away; this may be a read error. The chain has TRBV15 and TRBJ2-5; TRBD2 matches at 7 bases. CDR3 size: 15 residues. Germline-derived CDR1 and CDR2 are LNHNV and YYDKDF (reference sequence). The chain's CDR3 is CATSGGTTSQKTQYF. For the CDR3, the DNA is TGTGCCACCAGCGGAGGGACTACTTCCCAAAAGACCCAGTACTTC.

CDR3 in amino acids: CASSPQTGAQGETQFF. The CDR3 bases are TGTGCCAGCAGTCCCCAGACAGGGGCCCAGGGGGAGACCCAGTTCTTC. The chain combines TRBV6-1 with TRBJ2-1, with 8 bases matching TRBD1. The CDR3 length is 16 residues. J gave up 13 bases and V 5 bases, and 19 bases lay outside the gene matches. Germline loops: CDR1 MNHNS, CDR2 SASEGT.

This chain links TRBV6-2 or TRBV6-3 with TRBJ2-7; D is ambiguous. This CDR3 has 13 residues. The V end was cut by 5 bases, the J end by 0 bases, with 8 bases between. Germline CDR1 reads MNHEY; CDR2 reads SVGEGT. In nucleotides, the CDR3 is TGTGCCAGCAGTCCGACACCCTCCTACGAGCAGTACTTC. Amino acid sequence: CASSPTPSYEQYF.

This clonotype was counted many times. The CDR3 nucleotides read TGCAGTGCTAGAGATGGTCACGGGACAGGGGTCACAGATACGCAGTATTTT. It codes for CSARDGHGTGVTDTQYF. The chain employs TRBV20-1 and TRBJ2-3, with 10 nucleotides matching TRBD1. The CDR3 length is 17 residues. Germline CDR1 is DFQATT and CDR2 is SNEGSKA (reference sequence). J gave up 2 bases and V 0 bases, and 8 bases lay outside the gene matches.

The chain combines TRBV7-2 with TRBJ1-2; unclear D gene. The germline CDR1 and CDR2 sequences are SGHTA and FQGNSA. Trimming shortened V by 3 bases and J by 5 bases, and 16 bases separated the two germline ends. This CDR3 is built from 15 residues. In nucleotides, the CDR3 is TGTGCCAGCAGCTTCCCATTAGGACGGCGTTATGGCTACACCTTC. Encoded protein: CASSFPLGRRYGYTF.

The chain combines TRBV6-2 or TRBV6-3 with TRBJ1-2; a possible D gene is TRBD1 (6 bases). The germline V gene encodes CDR1 MNHEY and CDR2 SVGEGT. The ends were cut back, 5 bases at V and 3 bases at J, with 10 bases in the middle. This CDR3 has 13 residues. CDR3 residues: CASSRDKYYGYTF. For the CDR3, the DNA is TGTGCCAGCAGTCGGGACAAGTACTATGGCTACACCTTC.

The table lists this clonotype with many counts. The chain combines TRBV20-1 with TRBJ1-1; D is perhaps TRBD1 (5 bases). The germline gives CDR1 DFQATT, CDR2 SNEGSKA (reference sequence). The V end lost 6 bases, the J end lost 4 bases, and 15 bases lay between the germline ends. The CDR3 runs 13 residues. Here the CDR3 DNA reads TGCAGTGCCTCTAGGACAACCGGCACTGAAGCTTTCTTT. Amino acids: CSASRTTGTEAFF.

This clonotype was counted a few times. The chain uses TRBV11-2 and TRBJ2-4, with 9 bases lining up with TRBD1. After removal of 5 bases from V and 6 bases from J, the junction contained 8 bases not matched to a gene. Germline assignment: CDR1 SGHAT and CDR2 FQNNGV. The CDR3 has 15 residues. CDR3 region: CASSTQGAGSNIQYF. The CDR3 DNA follows: TGTGCCAGCAGCACACAGGGGGCCGGTTCAAACATTCAGTACTTC.

As regards this clonotype: With a much larger clone just one base away, this may be a read error. The chain uses TRBV7-9 and TRBJ1-2, with unresolved D. Germline lookup yields CDR1 SEHNR and CDR2 FQNEAQ (reference sequence). The CDR3 sequence is 12 residues long. The chain's CDR3 is CASSPIFVAPSF. CDR3 coding DNA: TGTGCCAGCAGCCCAATCTTTGTGGCACCCTCCTTC.

This clonotype was seen a few times. With a much larger clone just one base away, this may be a read error. This chain uses TRBV15 with TRBJ2-4, with D possibly being TRBD1 or TRBD2 (6 bases each). CDR1 is LNHNV and CDR2 is YYDKDF in the germline V gene (reference sequence). CDR3 size: 14 residues. CDR3 bases: TGTGCCGCCAGCACCTTAGGGGGGAAAAACATTCAGTACTTC. Translating gives CAASTLGGKNIQYF.

There are many counts of this clonotype. The rearrangement links TRBV12-3 or TRBV12-4 to TRBJ2-3, with 11 nucleotides matching TRBD2. V was pared by 3 bases and J by 6 bases, with 8 bases of the junction left unmatched. This CDR3 has 16 residues. CDR3 nucleotides: TGTGCCAGCAGTTTCGGGCTAGCGGGGGGTAGGGATACGCAGTATTTT. Translated, it gives CASSFGLAGGRDTQYF.

This clonotype was seen only a few times. Its ends do not fully match the called genes, so a read error is possible. The gene calls are TRBV28 and TRBJ1-5; no firm D call. CDR1 is MDHEN, CDR2 SYDVKM, per germline. CDR3 length: 12 residues. The CDR3 DNA is TGTGCCAGCAGGGCCGGCAATCGGCCCCAGCATTTT. Its protein product is CASRAGNRPQHF.

This clonotype was observed at least ten times. This sequence joins TRBV7-9 and TRBJ2-5, with 9 bases matching TRBD2. The germline gives CDR1 SEHNR, CDR2 FQNEAQ (reference sequence). The CDR3 runs to 14 residues. Trimming cost V 5 bases and J 5 bases; bases outside gene matches: 6. The CDR3 reads CASSAAGGAETQYF. In DNA, the CDR3 is TGTGCCAGCAGCGCGGCGGGGGGGGCTGAGACCCAGTACTTC.

In the case of this clonotype: One junction end disagrees with the germline gene, perhaps due to a read error. CDR3 residues: CVSSDPLKYEQYF. The CDR3 coding sequence is TGTGTCAGCAGCGACCCCCTAAAGTACGAGCAGTACTTC. The chain uses TRBV7-9 and TRBJ2-7; D gene ambiguous. Per the germline V gene, CDR1 is SEHNR and CDR2 is FQNEAQ (reference sequence). The CDR3 length is 13 residues.

This clonotype has more than one count but fewer than ten. A clone one base away is much larger, so this may be a read error. CDR3 bases: TGTGTCAGCACCGGCTCCTACGAGCAGTACTTC. Translated, it gives CVSTGSYEQYF. The genes are TRBV7-2 and TRBJ2-7; no clear D gene. The CDR3 has 11 amino acids. CDR1 is SGHTA, CDR2 FQGNSA, per germline.

This clonotype has at least ten counts. The rearrangement uses TRBV10-3 and TRBJ2-5; 9 bases agree with TRBD2. In germline, CDR1 is ENHRY, CDR2 SYGVKD. CDR3 size: 14 residues. V gave up 5 bases and J gave up 5 bases; unmatched junction bases: 6. The CDR3 region is CAISFSGGGETQYF. CDR3 DNA: TGTGCCATCAGTTTTAGCGGGGGTGGGGAGACCCAGTACTTC.

This clonotype came up many times. This sequence joins TRBV12-3 or TRBV12-4 and TRBJ2-3, with 12 bases that match TRBD1. This CDR3 has 14 amino acids. With 6 bases clipped from V and 6 bases from J, the junction kept 4 bases outside the gene matches. CDR3 in amino acids: CASRGTGGSDTQYF. The CDR3 DNA reads TGTGCCAGCAGGGGGACAGGGGGCTCGGATACGCAGTATTTT.

This clonotype has ten or more counts. The chain couples TRBV6-2 or TRBV6-3 to TRBJ2-5; D gene uncertain. CDR1 MNHEY and CDR2 SVGEGT come from the germline V gene. Trimming took off 3 bases at V and 6 bases at J, with 5 bases between the two ends. The CDR3 is made up of 11 amino acids. This CDR3 is CASSYTQTQYF. DNA of the CDR3: TGTGCCAGCAGTTATACCCAGACCCAGTACTTC.

A remark on this clonotype: A much larger clone differs by one base, so this may be a read error. V gene TRBV5-1 combines with J gene TRBJ2-1; TRBD1 or TRBD2 may be the D gene (5 bases each). CDR1 is SGHRS and CDR2 is YFSETQ in the germline V gene. The CDR3 is made up of 14 amino acids. The CDR3: CVSKRDHSYNEQFF. The CDR3 DNA is TGCGTCAGCAAACGGGACCACTCCTACAATGAGCAGTTCTTC.

Regarding this clonotype: It may be a read error: a sequence one base away is much more abundant. The V and J genes are TRBV7-2 and TRBJ2-5; D call uncertain. The CDR3 sequence is 11 residues long. V was trimmed by 3 bases and J by 11 bases, leaving 10 bases between them. The germline V gene has CDR1 SGHTA and CDR2 FQGNSA. The CDR3 nucleotides are TGTGCCAGCAGCTTGATGTATGAGCAGTACTTC. Translating gives CASSLMYEQYF.

This clonotype has ten or more counts. This chain joins TRBV6-5 and TRBJ2-1, with D tentatively TRBD1 or TRBD2 (5 bases each). CDR1 is MNHEY, CDR2 SVGAGI, per germline. The CDR3 extends over 18 amino acids. Trimming removed 5 bases from V and 6 bases from J, with 26 bases in between. The CDR3 sequence: CASSHDISGTVHSNEQFF. DNA for the CDR3: TGTGCCAGCAGTCACGACATCTCCGGGACGGTCCATAGCAATGAGCAGTTCTTC.

This clonotype was observed a single time. The rearrangement links TRBV12-3 or TRBV12-4 to TRBJ1-5, with D possibly matching TRBD1 (5 bases). There are 15 residues in the CDR3. Trimming took 6 bases from V and 6 from J, leaving 18 bases between them. CDR3 sequence reads: CASSPSFGGGQPQHF. CDR3 sequence (DNA): TGTGCCAGCAGCCCCTCGTTCGGCGGGGGTCAGCCCCAGCATTTT.

The chain employs TRBV20-1 and TRBJ1-5, with 9 bases aligning to TRBD1. From germline, CDR1 is DFQATT and CDR2 SNEGSKA (reference sequence). CDR3 length equals 18 residues. The J segment lost 1 base and the V segment lost 0 bases, leaving 10 bases of the junction unmatched. This CDR3 reads CSARDPGTGKISNQPQHF. The DNA for the CDR3 is TGCAGTGCTAGAGACCCAGGGACAGGGAAGATAAGCAATCAGCCCCAGCATTTT.